The rows below give T cell receptor beta chains drawn from one sample of a study of CD8 T cells in Susac syndrome. One entry per CDR3 protein results from TCRdb running MiXCR on the immunoSEQ multiplex PCR reads. The profile shows a few hundred thousand distinct CDR3 sequences, 92% of them singletons. Material for sequencing was CD4+ T cells from PBMCs. These receptors all stem from a human donor with multiple sclerosis. Both conserved end residues are part of each CDR3. The order of the fields is D gene, J gene, clone size, V gene, CDR3 protein, CDR3 DNA. D genes are given only for firm matches. Some rows have no size entry. The others give once, few or many, or a class for an expanded clone.

- TRBJ2-7 - TRBV6-6 CASRPTASSYEQYF TGTGCCAGCAGACCCACTGCTAGCTCCTACGAGCAGTACTTC
- TRBJ1-4 - TRBV5-1 CASSLDRDIGF TGCGCCAGCAGCTTGGACCGGGATATTGGTTTT
- TRBJ2-1 - TRBV5-1 CASSRPPETIGEQFF TGCGCCAGCAGCCGGCCTCCGGAGACAATCGGAGAGCAGTTCTTC
- TRBJ1-2 - TRBV15 CATSIRTENYGYTF TGTGCCACCAGCATTCGGACAGAGAACTATGGCTACACCTTC
TRBD1 TRBJ1-1 - TRBV12-3/TRBV12-4 CASSFRQGAGTEAFF TGTGCCAGCAGTTTTCGGCAGGGGGCCGGCACTGAAGCTTTCTTT
- TRBJ1-1 - TRBV7-9 CASSDPRGPVEAFF TGTGCCAGCAGCGACCCCCGGGGGCCCGTTGAAGCTTTCTTT
TRBD1 TRBJ2-2 - TRBV12-3/TRBV12-4 CASSFKGDRGGTGELFF TGTGCCAGCAGTTTTAAGGGGGACAGGGGGGGAACCGGGGAGCTGTTTTTT
- TRBJ1-1 - TRBV6-1 CASSIRDGNTEAFF TGTGCCAGCAGTATACGGGACGGGAACACTGAAGCTTTCTTT
- TRBJ1-4 - TRBV6-6 CASSYSIIEGGEKLFF TGTGCCAGCAGTTACTCGATTATTGAGGGAGGCGAAAAACTGTTTTTT
- TRBJ2-2 - TRBV12-3/TRBV12-4 CASSLRTGELFF TGTGCCAGCAGTCTCCGCACCGGGGAGCTGTTTTTT
- TRBJ2-7 - TRBV6-6 CASRLNFGGSYEQYF TGTGCCAGCAGGCTGAATTTTGGGGGCTCCTACGAGCAGTACTTC
TRBD1 TRBJ1-2 - TRBV6-1 CASSEDRGRNYGYTF TGTGCCAGCAGTGAAGACAGGGGACGAAACTATGGCTACACCTTC
- TRBJ2-5 few TRBV23-1 CASSSWGARETQYF TGCGCCAGCAGCAGCTGGGGGGCCAGGGAGACCCAGTACTTC
TRBD1 TRBJ2-5 - TRBV5-1 CASTRTGALETQYF TGCGCCAGCACCCGGACAGGGGCTTTGGAGACCCAGTACTTC
- TRBJ1-4 - TRBV12-3/TRBV12-4 CASSLRKRAGEKLFF TGTGCCAGCAGCTTGAGGAAAAGGGCGGGCGAAAAACTGTTTTTT
- TRBJ1-1 - TRBV19 CASNSGRTNTEAFF TGTGCCAGTAATTCTGGACGGACGAACACTGAAGCTTTCTTT
- TRBJ1-6 - TRBV10-3 CAISELNSSPLHF TGTGCCATCAGTGAGCTTAACAGTTCACCCCTCCACTTT
- TRBJ1-2 - TRBV5-4 CASSQGQDYGYTF TGTGCCAGCAGCCAAGGGCAGGACTATGGCTACACCTTC
TRBD2 TRBJ2-5 - TRBV7-9 CASSPPGGAETQYF TGTGCCAGCAGCCCACCGGGGGGGGCGGAGACCCAGTACTTC
TRBD1 TRBJ1-5 - TRBV30 CAWSRDRASNQPQHF TGTGCCTGGAGTCGGGACAGGGCAAGCAATCAGCCCCAGCATTTT
TRBD2 TRBJ2-5 - TRBV19 CASSIDGSGLAGAKETQYF TGTGCCAGTAGTATAGATGGGTCGGGACTAGCGGGGGCCAAAGAGACCCAGTACTTC
- TRBJ2-7 - TRBV30 CAWSTNGQGWQYF TGTGCCTGGAGTACTAATGGGCAGGGATGGCAGTACTTC
- TRBJ2-5 - TRBV5-1 CASSPRASLGETQYF TGCGCCAGCAGCCCGCGGGCGAGCCTGGGCGAGACCCAGTACTTC
- TRBJ2-1 - TRBV2 CASSRLENNEQFF TGTGCCAGCAGCCGACTCGAGAACAATGAGCAGTTCTTC
- TRBJ1-1 - TRBV19 CASRGRPLDTEAFF TGTGCCAGTAGAGGCCGTCCGCTGGACACTGAAGCTTTCTTT
- TRBJ1-2 - TRBV6-5 CASSYDSAPNYGYTF TGTGCCAGCAGTTACGACTCGGCCCCGAACTATGGCTACACCTTC